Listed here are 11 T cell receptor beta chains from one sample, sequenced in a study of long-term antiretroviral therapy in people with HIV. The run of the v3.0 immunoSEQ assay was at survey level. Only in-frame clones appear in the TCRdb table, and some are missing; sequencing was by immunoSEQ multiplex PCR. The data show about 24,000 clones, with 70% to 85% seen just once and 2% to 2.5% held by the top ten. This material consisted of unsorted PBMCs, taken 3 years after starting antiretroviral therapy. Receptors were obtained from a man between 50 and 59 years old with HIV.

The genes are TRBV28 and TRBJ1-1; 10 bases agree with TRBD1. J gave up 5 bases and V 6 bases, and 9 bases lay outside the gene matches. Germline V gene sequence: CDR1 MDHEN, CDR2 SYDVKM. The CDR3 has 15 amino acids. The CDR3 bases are TGTGCCAGCAGCAGGACAGGGGGAAGACGGACTGAAGCTTTCTTT. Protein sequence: CASSRTGGRRTEAFF.

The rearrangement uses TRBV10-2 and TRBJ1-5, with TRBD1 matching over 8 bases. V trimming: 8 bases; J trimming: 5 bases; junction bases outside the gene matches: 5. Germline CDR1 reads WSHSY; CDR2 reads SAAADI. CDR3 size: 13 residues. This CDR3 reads CASQQGQDQPQHF. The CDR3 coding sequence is TGCGCCAGCCAACAGGGACAGGATCAGCCCCAGCATTTT.

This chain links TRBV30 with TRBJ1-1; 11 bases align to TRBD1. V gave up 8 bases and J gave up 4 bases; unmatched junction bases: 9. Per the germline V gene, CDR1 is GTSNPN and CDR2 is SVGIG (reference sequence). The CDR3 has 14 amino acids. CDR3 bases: TGTGCCGAAACTCCAGGGACAGGGGGCACTGAAGCTTTCTTT. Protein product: CAETPGTGGTEAFF.

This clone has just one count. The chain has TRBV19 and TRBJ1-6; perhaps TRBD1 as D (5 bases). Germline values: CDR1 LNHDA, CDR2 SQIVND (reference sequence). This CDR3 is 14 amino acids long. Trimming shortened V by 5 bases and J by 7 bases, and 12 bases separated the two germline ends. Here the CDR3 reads CASSFGGLNSPLHF. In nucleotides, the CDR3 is TGTGCCAGTAGTTTCGGGGGTCTGAATTCACCCCTCCACTTT.

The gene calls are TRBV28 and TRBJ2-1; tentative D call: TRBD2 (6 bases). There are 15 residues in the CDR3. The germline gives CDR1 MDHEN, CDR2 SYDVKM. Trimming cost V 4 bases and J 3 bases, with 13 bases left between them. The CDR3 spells CASSSSRRGYNEQFF. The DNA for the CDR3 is TGTGCCAGCAGTTCCTCACGGCGGGGCTACAATGAGCAGTTCTTC.

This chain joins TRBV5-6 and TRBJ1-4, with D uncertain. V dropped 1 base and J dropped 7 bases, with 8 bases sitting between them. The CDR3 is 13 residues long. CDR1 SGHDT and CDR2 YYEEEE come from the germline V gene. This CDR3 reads CASSLNRFEKLFF. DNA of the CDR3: TGTGCCAGCAGCTTGAACCGGTTTGAAAAACTGTTTTTT.

The CDR3, as DNA: TGTGCCAGCAGTTCCGGACTAGCGGGAGGCTACAATGAGCAGTTCTTC. Translating gives CASSSGLAGGYNEQFF. The chain is built from TRBV27 and TRBJ2-1, with 14 bases that match TRBD2. The CDR3 spans 16 residues. CDR1 is MNHEY, CDR2 SMNVEV, per germline (reference sequence). V shed 4 bases and J 3 bases; nucleotides not matched to a gene: 2.

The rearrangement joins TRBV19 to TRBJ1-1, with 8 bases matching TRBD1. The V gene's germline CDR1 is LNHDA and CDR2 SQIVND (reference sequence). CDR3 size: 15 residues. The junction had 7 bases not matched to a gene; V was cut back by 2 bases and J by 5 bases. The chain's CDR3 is CASSITGGRRTEAFF. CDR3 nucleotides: TGTGCCAGTAGTATAACAGGGGGTAGGAGGACTGAAGCTTTCTTT.

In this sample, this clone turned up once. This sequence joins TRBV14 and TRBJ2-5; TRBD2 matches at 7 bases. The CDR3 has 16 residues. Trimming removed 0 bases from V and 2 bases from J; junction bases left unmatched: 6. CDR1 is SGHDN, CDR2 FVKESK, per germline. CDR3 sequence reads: CASSQDRIAGQETQYF. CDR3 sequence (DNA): TGTGCCAGCAGCCAAGATAGGATAGCGGGTCAAGAGACCCAGTACTTC.

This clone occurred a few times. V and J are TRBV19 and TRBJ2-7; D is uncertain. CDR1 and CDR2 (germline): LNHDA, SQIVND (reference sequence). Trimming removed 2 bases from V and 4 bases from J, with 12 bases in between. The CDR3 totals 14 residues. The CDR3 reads CASSISIRGYEQYF. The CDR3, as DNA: TGTGCCAGTAGTATATCCATAAGAGGTTACGAGCAGTACTTC.

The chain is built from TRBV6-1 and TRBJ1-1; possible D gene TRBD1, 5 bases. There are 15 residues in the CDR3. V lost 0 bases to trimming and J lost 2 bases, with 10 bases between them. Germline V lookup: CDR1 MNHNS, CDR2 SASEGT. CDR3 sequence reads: CASSEASGGNTEAFF. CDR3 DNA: TGTGCCAGCAGTGAAGCTAGCGGGGGTAACACTGAAGCTTTCTTT.